Below are 2 T cell receptor beta chains sequenced from a single sample in a study of T cell repertoires in aging, cancer and after chemotherapy. Amplification of TCR beta used genomic DNA extracted from peripheral blood. Multiplex touch-down PCR with TRB-A/B primers amplified rearranged V-D-J TRB sequences. TCRdb analysed the multiplex PCR reads with MiXCR anew, one entry per CDR3 protein. Of around 800 distinct CDR3 sequences in the sample, about 27% were seen once. What was sequenced was blood. These receptors originate from a human donor with a solid tumor.

V is TRBV6-1 and J is TRBJ2-7; 7 positions match TRBD1. Germline CDR1 is MNHNS and CDR2 is SASEGT. J was trimmed by 3 bases and V by 7 bases; bases with no gene match: 9. The CDR3 extends over 14 amino acids. The DNA for the CDR3 is TGTGCCAGCATCCCAGGGACAGTCGGCTACGAGCAGTACTTC. Translated: CASIPGTVGYEQYF.

In nucleotides, the CDR3 is TGTGCCAGCAGGAATTATTTGAAGGGGGACCTCACAGATACGCAGTATTTT. Translating gives CASRNYLKGDLTDTQYF. The chain joins TRBV6-5 to TRBJ2-3; a possible D gene is TRBD1 (6 bases). CDR3 size: 17 residues. The germline gives CDR1 MNHEY, CDR2 SVGAGI. V shed 6 bases and J shed 2 bases, with 21 bases lying between them.